This is a list of T cell receptor beta chains from one sample in a study of control samples from healthy donors and cancer patients. The method was immunoSEQ multiplex PCR; TCRdb's version includes in-frame clones alone and lacks a portion of them. Found here are roughly 120,000 clones, 88% of them singletons; the top ten hold 2% to 3%. The sample taken for sequencing was blood. These receptors were collected from a woman between 70 and 85 years old in good health. Each CDR3 is given with its conserved first and last residue. The D gene is left open where the match is weak. Some rows have no size entry. The others give once, few or many, or a class for an expanded clone.

V: TRBV6-2/TRBV6-3; size: NA; J: TRBJ2-5; D: TRBD1; DNA: TGTGCCAGCAGTCTGACAGGGGGCTCGTTAGGAGAGACCCAGTACTTC; CDR3: CASSLTGGSLGETQYF
V: TRBV5-6; size: NA; J: TRBJ1-5; D: NA; DNA: TGTGCCAGCAGCTTCTCGGACAGCAATCAGCCCCAGCATTTT; CDR3: CASSFSDSNQPQHF
V: TRBV11-2; size: many; J: TRBJ1-1; D: NA; DNA: TGTGCCAGCAGCCTAGGGACCGAGGAAGCTTTCTTT; CDR3: CASSLGTEEAFF
V: TRBV13; size: NA; J: TRBJ1-1; D: NA; DNA: TGTGCCAGCAGCTCAGGGAGGAGAGGTACTGAAGCTTTCTTT; CDR3: CASSSGRRGTEAFF
V: TRBV4-2; size: NA; J: TRBJ2-1; D: TRBD1; DNA: TGTGCCAGCAGCCAAGGGACAGGGGGGACCTACAATGAGCAGTTCTTC; CDR3: CASSQGTGGTYNEQFF
V: TRBV2; size: NA; J: TRBJ2-2; D: TRBD1; DNA: TGTGCCAGCAGTCCCAGGGGGTTCGGGGAGCTGTTTTTT; CDR3: CASSPRGFGELFF
V: TRBV7-9; size: NA; J: TRBJ2-1; D: NA; DNA: TGTGCCAGCAGCCTCCAAGTCGGCTACGGGCATGAGCAGTTCTTC; CDR3: CASSLQVGYGHEQFF
V: TRBV20-1; size: NA; J: TRBJ2-5; D: NA; DNA: TGCAGTGCTAGCTCAGAGACCCAGTACTTC; CDR3: CSASSETQYF
V: TRBV6-5; size: NA; J: TRBJ1-1; D: TRBD1; DNA: TGTGCCAGCAGGGTAGGGGGCAGGTTGGACACTGAAGCTTTCTTT; CDR3: CASRVGGRLDTEAFF
V: TRBV7-3; size: NA; J: TRBJ2-3; D: NA; DNA: TGTGCCAGCAGCTTAATGTGGGGGGGCACAGATACGCAGTATTTT; CDR3: CASSLMWGGTDTQYF
V: TRBV11-2; size: NA; J: TRBJ2-6; D: NA; DNA: TGTGCCAGCAGCCCCCGTCTTGTCTCTGGGGCCAACGTCCTGACTTTC; CDR3: CASSPRLVSGANVLTF
V: TRBV10-2; size: NA; J: TRBJ1-3; D: TRBD1; DNA: TGCGCCAGCAGTGATGGGACAGTGGGAAACACCATATATTTT; CDR3: CASSDGTVGNTIYF
V: TRBV7-2; size: once; J: TRBJ2-3; D: TRBD2; DNA: TGTGCCAGCAGCCAGAAGGGGCGGGGGGGCCAGACAGATACGCAGTATTTT; CDR3: CASSQKGRGGQTDTQYF
V: TRBV7-9; size: NA; J: TRBJ2-3; D: NA; DNA: TGTGCCAGCAGCTTAGCGGGAAGCACAGATACGCAGTATTTT; CDR3: CASSLAGSTDTQYF
V: TRBV18; size: NA; J: TRBJ2-1; D: TRBD2; DNA: TGTGCCAGCTCACGGGCGGGGGATTCCTACAATGAGCAGTTCTTC; CDR3: CASSRAGDSYNEQFF
V: TRBV3-1/TRBV3-2; size: NA; J: TRBJ2-1; D: TRBD2; DNA: TGTGCCAGCAGCCGAAGCCCCGGGACTACCGGGCACGATGAGCAGTTCTTC; CDR3: CASSRSPGTTGHDEQFF
V: TRBV14; size: NA; J: TRBJ2-5; D: TRBD2; DNA: TGTGCCAGCAGCCAAGATGGGACTAGCGTTCAAGAGACCCAGTACTTC; CDR3: CASSQDGTSVQETQYF
V: TRBV7-3; size: few; J: TRBJ2-2; D: TRBD2; DNA: TGTGCCAGCAGCTTAAACCCAGCGGGGGGGAACACCGGGGAGCTGTTTTTT; CDR3: CASSLNPAGGNTGELFF
V: TRBV10-3; size: once; J: TRBJ1-2; D: NA; DNA: TGTGCCATCAAAGCCCTTAACTATGGCTACACCTTC; CDR3: CAIKALNYGYTF
V: TRBV29-1; size: NA; J: TRBJ2-2; D: NA; DNA: TGCAGCGTTGGGACTGGAACGGGGGTCCCCGGGGAGCTGTTTTTT; CDR3: CSVGTGTGVPGELFF
V: TRBV27; size: once; J: TRBJ1-1; D: NA; DNA: TGTGCCTCCAAGGCACAAACCATGGGGACTGAAGCTTTCTTT; CDR3: CASKAQTMGTEAFF
V: TRBV5-5; size: NA; J: TRBJ1-3; D: NA; DNA: TGTGCCAGCAGCTTGACCCCGGGACCTGGGGTGTCCGGAAACACCATATATTTT; CDR3: CASSLTPGPGVSGNTIYF
V: TRBV5-1; size: NA; J: TRBJ2-3; D: TRBD1; DNA: TGCGCCAGCAGCTTGACGACAGGGGGTTTGACAGATACGCAGTATTTT; CDR3: CASSLTTGGLTDTQYF
V: TRBV18; size: NA; J: TRBJ2-1; D: NA; DNA: TGTGCCAGCTCACCGGGCCCCGTTAACGAGCAGTTCTTC; CDR3: CASSPGPVNEQFF
V: TRBV5-1; size: once; J: TRBJ2-3; D: NA; DNA: TGCGCCAGCAGCATGGATGGGTGGACAGATACGCAGTATTTT; CDR3: CASSMDGWTDTQYF
V: TRBV7-3; size: NA; J: TRBJ2-2; D: NA; DNA: TGTGCCAGCAGCTGGGCGGTTACCGGGGAGCTGTTTTTT; CDR3: CASSWAVTGELFF
V: TRBV10-3; size: NA; J: TRBJ1-4; D: NA; DNA: TGTGCCATCAGCGACTCGAGAGCCGCGCTGAAAAAACTGTTTTTT; CDR3: CAISDSRAALKKLFF
V: TRBV7-9; size: few; J: TRBJ1-3; D: TRBD1; DNA: TGTGCCAGCAGCTTGGGGACAGGGGAGAGCTCTGGAAACACCATATATTTT; CDR3: CASSLGTGESSGNTIYF
V: TRBV9; size: NA; J: TRBJ1-1; D: TRBD1; DNA: TGTGCCAGCAGCGTAGGGGACAGGGGGCGAGGGAACACTGAAGCTTTCTTT; CDR3: CASSVGDRGRGNTEAFF
V: TRBV7-2; size: few; J: TRBJ1-5; D: NA; DNA: TGTGCCAGCAGCTTCTCTGGGGCGAACAATCAGCCCCAGCATTTT; CDR3: CASSFSGANNQPQHF
V: TRBV9; size: few; J: TRBJ2-2; D: NA; DNA: TGTGCCAGCAGCGTAGAAGGGGGGTCTACCGGGGAGCTGTTTTTT; CDR3: CASSVEGGSTGELFF
V: TRBV7-9; size: NA; J: TRBJ2-3; D: TRBD2; DNA: TGTGCCAGCAGCTTGGTAGCGGGGGGGCCGGGAGATACGCAGTATTTT; CDR3: CASSLVAGGPGDTQYF
V: TRBV5-1; size: NA; J: TRBJ2-3; D: TRBD1; DNA: TGCGCCAGCAGCTCTGGAAGGGGCAGGGGGACAGATACGCAGTATTTT; CDR3: CASSSGRGRGTDTQYF
V: TRBV29-1; size: NA; J: TRBJ2-3; D: NA; DNA: TGCAGCGTTGAACAGGCAGATACGCAGTATTTT; CDR3: CSVEQADTQYF
V: TRBV6-4; size: NA; J: TRBJ2-5; D: TRBD2; DNA: TGTGCCAGCAGTGTATGGCTAGCGGGGGACCAAGAGACCCAGTACTTC; CDR3: CASSVWLAGDQETQYF
V: TRBV6-5; size: NA; J: TRBJ1-6; D: NA; DNA: TGTGCCAGCAGTTACCTCCAGGGTAATTCACCCCTCCACTTT; CDR3: CASSYLQGNSPLHF
V: TRBV6-5; size: NA; J: TRBJ1-1; D: NA; DNA: TGTGCCAGCAACCAAGGGGGTTTAACTTTCTTT; CDR3: CASNQGGLTFF
V: TRBV6-2/TRBV6-3; size: NA; J: TRBJ2-2; D: NA; DNA: TGTGCCAGCAGCAGACAGAACGCGAACACCGGGGAGCTGTTTTTT; CDR3: CASSRQNANTGELFF
V: TRBV6-2/TRBV6-3; size: NA; J: TRBJ2-2; D: TRBD2; DNA: TGTGCCAGCAGTTACCCTAAGACTAGCGGGGGCCCAAACACCGGGGAGCTGTTTTTT; CDR3: CASSYPKTSGGPNTGELFF
V: TRBV3-1/TRBV3-2; size: NA; J: TRBJ2-2; D: TRBD1; DNA: TGTGCCCCCAGGGACAGGGGCGCGGGGGAGCTGTTTTTT; CDR3: CAPRDRGAGELFF